This T cell receptor (beta chain) was identified during a study of blood T cell repertoires in COVID-19. Overall study context: COVID-19 samples collected from the United States, Italy and Spain covered acute and convalescent phases.

Trimming removed 0 bases from V and 0 bases from J, with 15 bases in between. From germline, CDR1 is SGHVS and CDR2 FQNEAQ. The CDR3 is 18 residues long. Repertoires were generated with immunoSEQ multiplex PCR, while TCRdb's copy carries only in-frame clones and drops some. The data show 210,000 or so clones, about three quarters seen once. The source is a woman over 75 with active or convalescent COVID-19. V usage is TRBV7-8 and J usage is TRBJ2-4, with D possibly matching TRBD1 (6 bases). What was sequenced was peripheral blood. Written as DNA, the CDR3 is TGTGCCAGCAGCTTAGCAGGGGGATACCTCACAGCCAAAAACATTCAGTACTTC. Its translation is CASSLAGGYLTAKNIQYF.